This T cell receptor beta chain is drawn from a study of shared clonotypes between healthy human individuals. Study-level results: Donor scarcity curtailed the genetic and exposure-history diversity represented herein. Naive subsets usually exceeded memory subsets in estimated richness.

As concerns this clone: Its antigen is undetermined.

When replicate PCRs were run on sorted subsets, they used 200 ng DNA, about 30,000 T cell genomes. Clones were read by immunoSEQ multiplex PCR, and TCRdb kept only the in-frame ones, dropping some. Among approximately 1.9 million clones listed, about 94% were seen once. The naive CD8 fraction comprised CD45RO-negative cells positively selected for CCR7 and excluded terminally differentiated effector memory CD45RA+ cells. Germline V gene sequence: CDR1 MDHEN, CDR2 SYDVKM. The CDR3 is 19 residues long. The V segment lost 2 bases and the J segment 1 base; nucleotides outside the gene matches: 16. The rearrangement uses TRBV28 and TRBJ1-1, with TRBD1 matching over 7 bases. The sequence was obtained from a man in his late teens or twenties in good health. Some clones in this sample may be carry-over from other donors' samples. Material for sequencing was naive CD8+ T cells from PBMCs. The CDR3 DNA reads as TGTGCCAGCAGTTTACCGGCAGGGGGACATACGGTTGCGAACACTGAAGCTTTCTTT. This gives the protein CASSLPAGGHTVANTEAFF.